Each of the 14 T cell receptor beta chains below was sequenced from the same sample in a study of T cell responses to AZD1222 COVID-19 vaccine (dated by TCRdb to 2020 to 2022). The time point label corresponds to: baseline before first vaccination. Library method: the immunoSEQ multiplex PCR assay. TCRdb mirrors the immuneACCESS table, restricted to in-frame sequences. Some clones are absent from its copies; in checked studies, under half trace to an unresolved V gene, and the reason for the others is unknown. Within this sample are 90,000 to 120,000 clones, with around 91% of them counted one time only. 22% of the sample is taken by the ten largest. The sequences come from peripheral blood, collected on day 0 of AZD1222 vaccination. These receptors were collected from an adult in good health.

The rearrangement links TRBV7-7 to TRBJ2-1; D tentatively fits TRBD1 or TRBD2 (6 bases each). In germline, CDR1 is SSHAT, CDR2 FNYEAQ (reference sequence). Trimming took 7 bases from V and 2 from J, leaving 24 bases between them. The CDR3 is made up of 18 amino acids. For the CDR3, the DNA is TGTGCCAGCATTCCCGCCCACCAAGGGGGGAGAGCCTACAATGAGCAGTTCTTC. Protein sequence: CASIPAHQGGRAYNEQFF.

This chain joins TRBV7-2 and TRBJ1-5; D uncertain. Germline loops: CDR1 SGHTA, CDR2 FQGNSA. This CDR3 spans 15 amino acids. Trimming took off 5 bases at V and 5 bases at J, with 16 bases between the two ends. The DNA for the CDR3 is TGTGCCAGCAGCCTTGCGGGCGGGGAGGATCAGCCCCAGCATTTT. Translation: CASSLAGGEDQPQHF.

The chain uses TRBV6-6 and TRBJ2-7; 9 bases agree with TRBD2. Germline CDR1 reads MNHNY; CDR2 reads SVGAGI (reference sequence). The CDR3 sequence is 14 residues long. V was pared by 9 bases and J by 1 base, with 7 bases of the junction left unmatched. CDR3 in amino acids: CASLAGWNSYEQYF. In DNA, the CDR3 is TGTGCCAGTCTAGCGGGGTGGAATTCCTACGAGCAGTACTTC.

V and J are TRBV10-2 and TRBJ1-1; D is ambiguous. Trimming left V 2 bases short and J 11 bases short, with 18 bases between. This CDR3 comprises 14 residues. Germline V gives CDR1 WSHSY, CDR2 SAAADI. Here the CDR3 reads CASSENRPLDAAFF. The CDR3 bases are TGCGCCAGCAGTGAGAATCGTCCACTTGATGCGGCTTTCTTT.

This clone has only a few counts. V gene TRBV6-2 or TRBV6-3 combines with J gene TRBJ2-7, with a weak D call TRBD2 (5 bases). CDR1 and CDR2 (germline): MNHEY, SVGEGT. The CDR3 consists of 14 residues. The V gene lost 5 bases and the J gene lost 2 bases, with 13 bases spanning the gap. CDR3 residues: CASSRDPLTYEQYF. CDR3 DNA: TGTGCCAGCAGTCGGGATCCATTAACCTACGAGCAGTACTTC.

The V gene is TRBV7-9, the J gene TRBJ1-1, with TRBD1 as a possible D gene (6 bases). Germline V lookup: CDR1 SEHNR, CDR2 FQNEAQ (reference sequence). V lost 5 bases and J 0 bases, leaving 13 bases between the germline ends. The CDR3 loop spans 15 amino acids. The chain's CDR3 is CASSPRQALNTEAFF. The CDR3 DNA is TGTGCCAGCAGCCCCAGACAGGCTTTGAACACTGAAGCTTTCTTT.

In DNA, the CDR3 is TGTGCCAGCTCACCACAGGGTTGGGAAAAACTGTTTTTT. It yields the protein CASSPQGWEKLFF. V usage is TRBV18 and J usage is TRBJ1-4; D ambiguous. Trimming shortened V by 1 base and J by 8 bases, and 8 bases separated the two germline ends. This CDR3 spans 13 amino acids. The germline V gene has CDR1 KGHSH and CDR2 LQKENI.

The chain has TRBV5-5 and TRBJ1-3; D not resolved. Germline values: CDR1 SGHKS, CDR2 YYEKEE (reference sequence). The CDR3 consists of 15 residues. Deletions cut 7 bases from V and 4 bases from J, with 18 bases between. The CDR3 protein is CASALGPGSGNTIYF. The CDR3 nucleotides read TGTGCCAGCGCATTAGGGCCGGGGTCAGGAAACACCATATATTTT.

V gene TRBV6-6 combines with J gene TRBJ2-5, with no clear D. Germline loops: CDR1 MNHNY, CDR2 SVGAGI (reference sequence). Trimming shortened V by 8 bases and J by 0 bases, and 13 bases separated the two germline ends. This CDR3 contains 14 residues. CDR3 residues: CASLVRRNQETQYF. As DNA, the CDR3 is TGTGCCAGCCTTGTCAGGCGGAACCAAGAGACCCAGTACTTC.

The chain links TRBV7-2 to TRBJ2-2; D gene uncertain. Germline loops: CDR1 SGHTA, CDR2 FQGNSA. V was pared by 1 base and J by 3 bases, with 9 bases between. CDR3 length: 15 amino acids. Here the CDR3 reads CASSLGGSYTGELFF. The CDR3 nucleotides are TGTGCCAGCAGCTTAGGAGGCTCGTACACCGGGGAGCTGTTTTTT.

The V call is TRBV12-3 or TRBV12-4, the J call TRBJ2-1; the D gene is possibly TRBD2 (6 bases). The V end was cut by 6 bases, the J end by 7 bases, with 13 bases between. CDR3 size: 13 residues. CDR3 coding DNA: TGTGCCAGCAGCCGACTAGGTTTGAATGAGCAGTTCTTC. Its translation: CASSRLGLNEQFF.

The chain uses TRBV4-1 and TRBJ1-2; D is unclear. From germline, CDR1 is MGHRA and CDR2 YSYEKL. Trimming removed 0 bases from V and 2 bases from J, with 4 bases in between. This CDR3 has 13 residues. The CDR3 nucleotides read TGCGCCAGCAGCCAAGATCTGAACTATGGCTACACCTTC. Amino acid sequence: CASSQDLNYGYTF.

The CDR3 DNA is TGTGCCATCAGTGAGTCGGGCAGGACCACCACCGGGGAGCTGTTTTTT. It translates to CAISESGRTTTGELFF. The chain is built from TRBV10-3 and TRBJ2-2; the D is unclear. The CDR3 has 16 residues. Germline CDR1 is ENHRY and CDR2 is SYGVKD. Trimming left V 0 bases short and J 4 bases short, with 12 bases between.

The V and J genes are TRBV18 and TRBJ2-7; 11 nucleotides line up with TRBD1. There are 16 residues in the CDR3. J gave up 6 bases and V 4 bases, and 11 bases lay outside the gene matches. CDR1 KGHSH and CDR2 LQKENI come from the germline V gene. Written as DNA, the CDR3 is TGTGCCAGCTCACAAGAACGGACAGGGGGCGGTTCCGAGCAGTACTTC. Encoded protein: CASSQERTGGGSEQYF.